Listed here are 21 T cell receptor beta chains from one sample, sequenced in a study of shared clonotypes between healthy human individuals. TCRdb's table, derived via immunoSEQ multiplex PCR, lists solely in-frame clones and lacks some. The table has 850,000 to 1,200,000 clones, around 76% seen once. Sequencing was carried out using memory CD4+ T cells sorted from blood. Indicated subset: CD45RA-negative fraction. The receptor set was obtained from a young man in good health.

This chain links TRBV29-1 with TRBJ2-7; tentatively, D is TRBD1 (6 bases). Germline loops: CDR1 SQVTM, CDR2 ANQGSEA. The CDR3 covers 15 residues. Trimming removed 4 bases from V and 3 bases from J, with 19 bases in between. The CDR3 coding sequence is TGCAGCGTTGTCCCGAAGACAGGATTTAACTACGAGCAGTACTTC. This translates into CSVVPKTGFNYEQYF.

The J gene is TRBJ2-1, the V gene TRBV10-2; D perhaps matches TRBD2 (5 bases). The CDR3 is 13 amino acids. Trimming pared 4 bases from V and 6 bases from J, leaving 10 bases between. Germline V CDR1 and CDR2: WSHSY, SAAADI. The CDR3 nucleotides read TGCGCCAGCAGTGGGGATGGAGGCAATGAGCAGTTCTTC. Its protein product is CASSGDGGNEQFF.

The table lists this clone with a few counts. The chain links TRBV5-1 to TRBJ2-3; a possible D gene is TRBD1 (5 bases). CDR1 and CDR2 from the germline V gene are SGHRS and YFSETQ. The CDR3 extends over 16 amino acids. Trimming cost V 0 bases and J 5 bases, with 16 bases left between them. CDR3: CASSLASGFGRDTQYF. The CDR3 nucleotides read TGCGCCAGCAGCTTGGCATCAGGGTTCGGTAGAGATACGCAGTATTTT.

V and J are TRBV25-1 and TRBJ1-2; 7 positions agree with TRBD1. CDR3 length: 13 amino acids. V gave up 3 bases and J gave up 4 bases; unmatched junction bases: 2. Germline loops: CDR1 MGHDK, CDR2 SYGVNS. The CDR3 DNA is TGTGCCAGCAGTGAGGACAGGTTCTATGGCTACACCTTC. Translating it yields CASSEDRFYGYTF.

This clone has just one count. CDR3 in DNA: TGCGCCAGCAGTCAACCCCCGCCGGGCCCCCGGAGGGAGACCCAGTACTTC. It encodes CASSQPPPGPRRETQYF. The chain employs TRBV23-1 and TRBJ2-5, with D perhaps TRBD2 (5 bases). TRBV23-1 is designated an ORF whose function remains uncertain. CDR3 length equals 17 residues. Between the trimmed V and J ends, which lost 2 bases and 5 bases, there was a span of 21 bases.

This clone was seen a single time. V and J are TRBV14 and TRBJ2-3; perhaps TRBD2 as D (5 bases). The CDR3 covers 14 residues. The V gene's germline CDR1 is SGHDN and CDR2 FVKESK. V lost 1 base and J lost 2, with 7 bases in between. As DNA, the CDR3 is TGTGCCAGCAGCCAAGGACTATCCACAGATACGCAGTATTTT. As protein: CASSQGLSTDTQYF.

This clone was observed once. This rearrangement joins TRBV6-6 to TRBJ1-2; D unresolved. The V and J ends lost 2 bases and 3 bases respectively, with 7 bases between them. The CDR3 loop spans 13 amino acids. Germline-derived CDR1 and CDR2 are MNHNY and SVGAGI (reference sequence). The CDR3 DNA is TGTGCCAGCAGTTACACCGCAGACTATGGCTACACCTTC. It encodes CASSYTADYGYTF.

This sequence joins TRBV7-9 and TRBJ2-6; D is possibly TRBD2 (6 bases). The V end lost 2 bases, the J end lost 0 bases, and 11 bases lay between the germline ends. Germline loops: CDR1 SEHNR, CDR2 FQNEAQ (reference sequence). The CDR3 consists of 17 residues. The CDR3 coding sequence is TGTGCCAGCAGCTTATTGGACGGGAGCTCTGGGGCCAACGTCCTGACTTTC. Protein product: CASSLLDGSSGANVLTF.

The V and J genes are TRBV6-6 and TRBJ1-2; D gene unclear. The CDR3 loop spans 14 amino acids. The germline V and J ends were trimmed by 7 bases and 4 bases, with 16 bases remaining between them. Germline V CDR1 and CDR2: MNHNY, SVGAGI (reference sequence). The CDR3 region is CASTRGAWVYGYTF. CDR3 in DNA: TGTGCCAGCACCCGGGGAGCGTGGGTCTATGGCTACACCTTC.

This clone has just a few counts. The chain combines TRBV5-1 with TRBJ2-7, with TRBD2 matching over 7 bases. This CDR3 comprises 15 residues. V gave up 0 bases and J gave up 5 bases; unmatched junction bases: 8. The V gene's germline CDR1 is SGHRS and CDR2 YFSETQ. As DNA, the CDR3 is TGCGCCAGCAGCTTGGTGGCGGGGGAAGCGCACGAGCAGTACTTC. Translating it yields CASSLVAGEAHEQYF. Full variable domain (missing parts from reference TRBV5-1 and TRBJ2-7): KAGVTQTPRYLIKTRGQQVTLSCSPISGHRSVSWYQQTPGQGLQFLFEYFSETQRNKGNFPGRFSGRQFSNSRSEMNVSTLELGDSALYLCASSLVAGEAHEQYFGPGTRLTVT.

V gene TRBV5-6 combines with J gene TRBJ1-5; D remains ambiguous. Germline V gene lookup returns CDR1 SGHDT and CDR2 YYEEEE. This CDR3 comprises 14 residues. V was cut by 0 bases and J by 4 bases, with 8 bases left in between. The CDR3, as DNA: TGTGCCAGCAGCTTGGTGAATCAGAATCAGCCCCAGCATTTT. It encodes CASSLVNQNQPQHF.

The gene calls are TRBV11-2 and TRBJ2-2, with D possibly TRBD1 on 6 matching bases. This CDR3 contains 19 residues. V lost 1 base and J 0 bases, leaving 18 bases between the germline ends. Germline V gene lookup returns CDR1 SGHAT and CDR2 FQNNGV. This CDR3 is CASSLGRGQLQSNTGELFF. CDR3 DNA: TGTGCCAGCAGCTTAGGCCGAGGACAGCTACAGTCGAACACCGGGGAGCTGTTTTTT.

This chain links TRBV9 with TRBJ2-7; 14 nucleotides line up with TRBD2. V shed 0 bases, J shed 6 bases, and the junction held 5 bases outside the gene matches. There are 16 residues in the CDR3. From germline, CDR1 is SGDLS and CDR2 YYNGEE. The CDR3 protein is CASSVGETSGRGEQYF. For the CDR3, the DNA is TGTGCCAGCAGCGTAGGAGAGACTAGCGGGAGGGGCGAGCAGTACTTC.

This chain joins TRBV6-1 and TRBJ2-7; 8 bases line up with TRBD1. The CDR3 totals 14 residues. Losses at the gene ends were 4 bases for V and 1 base for J; bases not matched to a gene: 3. The germline V gene has CDR1 MNHNS and CDR2 SASEGT. This chain's CDR3 is CASSAGTGSYEQYF. Here the CDR3 DNA reads TGTGCCAGCAGTGCCGGGACAGGTTCCTACGAGCAGTACTTC.

J is TRBJ1-5 and V is TRBV27; D is unresolved. The CDR3 covers 15 residues. Trimming took 4 bases from V and 5 from J, leaving 15 bases between them. Germline loops: CDR1 MNHEY, CDR2 SMNVEV (reference sequence). The CDR3, as DNA: TGTGCCAGCAGTTCTGCCCTGGGCTTTTATCAGCCCCAGCATTTT. Its translation: CASSSALGFYQPQHF.

This chain connects TRBV7-6 to TRBJ2-4, with D uncertain. V dropped 1 base and J dropped 3 bases, with 4 bases sitting between them. Looked up from germline, CDR1 is SGHVS and CDR2 is FNYEAQ. The CDR3 loop spans 13 amino acids. CDR3 coding DNA: TGTGCCAGCAGCTTAGACAGCAAAAACATTCAGTACTTC. Its translation is CASSLDSKNIQYF.

This clone occurred once. V and J are TRBV30 and TRBJ2-3; maybe TRBD2 (5 bases). This CDR3 contains 14 residues. CDR1 and CDR2 from the germline V gene are GTSNPN and SVGIG (reference sequence). V was shortened by 8 bases and J by 0 bases, with 15 bases between the two germline ends. In DNA, the CDR3 is TGTGCCCAGGCGGCGGGTACTAGCACAGATACGCAGTATTTT. Translating it yields CAQAAGTSTDTQYF.

About this clone: Other DNA sequences in this specimen translate into the identical CDR3. The chain has TRBV6-6 and TRBJ1-2; possibly TRBD1 for D (6 bases). With 0 bases removed from V and 8 bases from J, the gap between germline ends came to 10 bases. Germline-derived CDR1 and CDR2 are MNHNY and SVGAGI (reference sequence). The CDR3 has 13 amino acids. The CDR3 nucleotides read TGTGCCAGCAGTTACTCGCAGGGGTCGGGCTACACCTTC. It codes for CASSYSQGSGYTF.

This chain links TRBV11-2 with TRBJ1-3; TRBD1 is a possible D gene (5 bases). This CDR3 has 16 residues. V lost 7 bases and J lost 2, with 18 bases in between. Germline lookup yields CDR1 SGHAT and CDR2 FQNNGV. The chain's CDR3 is CASTVIGGKPGNTIYF. CDR3 sequence (DNA): TGTGCCAGCACCGTCATCGGGGGGAAACCTGGAAACACCATATATTTT.

This clone has more than one count but fewer than ten. This chain joins TRBV11-3 and TRBJ2-2, with 10 bases fitting TRBD1. Germline values: CDR1 SGHNT, CDR2 YENEEA. With V trimmed by 3 bases and J by 4 bases, 5 bases remained unmatched. The CDR3 has 16 amino acids. CDR3 bases: TGTGCCAGCAGCTTGACAGGGGGCAAGGGCACCGGGGAGCTGTTTTTT. As protein: CASSLTGGKGTGELFF.

The V gene is TRBV20-1, the J gene TRBJ2-5; D is unclear. The J call could be wrong; TRBJ2-7 is a better fit for the DNA end. Germline CDR1 reads DFQATT; CDR2 reads SNEGSKA (reference sequence). There are 11 residues in the CDR3. CDR3 DNA: TGCAGTGCTTACCATGTCTCCGAGCAGTACTTC. Translation gives CSAYHVSEQYF.